The sequence of this T cell receptor (beta chain) was determined in a study of T-cell memory formation after mild COVID-19. Across the whole study: Clusters of TCRs were largely donor specific. Study-wide results and limits: Researchers could not confirm that second-wave clones peaking on day 37 targeted SARS-CoV-2. The pre-infection memory compartment contained some responding clones, suggesting cross-reactive memory joined.

CDR3 size: 15 residues. Germline-derived CDR1 and CDR2 are SEHNR and FQNEAQ (reference sequence). The J segment lost 8 bases and the V segment lost 0 bases, leaving 8 bases of the junction unmatched. MiXCR was run by TCRdb on the 5' RACE reads, yielding one entry per CDR3 protein. The sample records about 210,000 distinct CDR3 sequences, roughly 30% being singletons. Comments on this clonotype: Its matching antigen is unknown.

V gene TRBV7-9 combines with J gene TRBJ1-2, with TRBD1 matching over 8 bases. This receptor was taken from an adult woman who had mild COVID-19 (a few samples of this study predate the infection). Cell type and time point are not known. The sample consisted of PBMCs or a T cell subset sorted from them (not recorded which). DNA for the CDR3: TGTGCCAGCAGCTTAGCAGGGGCGTCAGGGGGCGGCTACACCTTC. This encodes CASSLAGASGGGYTF.